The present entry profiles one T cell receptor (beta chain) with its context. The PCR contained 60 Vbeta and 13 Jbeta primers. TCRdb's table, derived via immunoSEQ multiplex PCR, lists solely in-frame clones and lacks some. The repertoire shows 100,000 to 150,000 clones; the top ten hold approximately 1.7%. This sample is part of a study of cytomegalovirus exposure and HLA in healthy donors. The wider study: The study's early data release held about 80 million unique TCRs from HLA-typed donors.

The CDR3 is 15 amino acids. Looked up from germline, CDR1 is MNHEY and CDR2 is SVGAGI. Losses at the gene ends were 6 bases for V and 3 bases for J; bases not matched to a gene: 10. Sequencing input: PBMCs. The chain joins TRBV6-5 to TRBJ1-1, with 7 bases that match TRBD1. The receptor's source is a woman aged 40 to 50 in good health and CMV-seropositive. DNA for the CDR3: TGTGCCAGCAGAAAACAGGGGATAGTGGACACTGAAGCTTTCTTT. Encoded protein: CASRKQGIVDTEAFF.